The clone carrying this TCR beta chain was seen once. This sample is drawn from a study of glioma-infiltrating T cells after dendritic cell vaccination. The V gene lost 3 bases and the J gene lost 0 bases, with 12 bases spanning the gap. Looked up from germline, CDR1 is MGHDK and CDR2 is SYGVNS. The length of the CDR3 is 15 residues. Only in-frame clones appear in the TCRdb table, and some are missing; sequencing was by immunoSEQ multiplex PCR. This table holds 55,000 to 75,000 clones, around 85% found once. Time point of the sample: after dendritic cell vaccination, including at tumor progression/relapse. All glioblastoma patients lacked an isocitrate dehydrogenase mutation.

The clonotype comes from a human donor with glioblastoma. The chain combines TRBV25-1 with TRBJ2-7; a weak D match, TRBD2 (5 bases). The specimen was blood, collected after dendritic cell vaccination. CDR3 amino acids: CASSDVEGSSYEQYF. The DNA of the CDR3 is TGTGCCAGCAGTGACGTCGAAGGGAGCTCCTACGAGCAGTACTTC.